This TCR beta chain was recorded in a study of cytomegalovirus exposure and HLA in healthy donors. On this clone itself: Its antigen is undetermined.

Notes on the study in general: Earlier findings revealed that most TCR beta V segments proved productive either about 87% or about 30% of the time. Later on, analysis showed that most CMV-associated TCR beta chains appeared to be HLA-restricted.

The CDR3 runs 15 residues. Germline V gene data show CDR1 as LNHDA and CDR2 as SQIVND (reference sequence). V was cut by 6 bases and J by 6 bases, with 18 bases left in between. Primers: 60 Vbeta forward and 13 Jbeta reverse. Here immunoSEQ multiplex PCR was the method, and the copy in TCRdb shows in-frame clones only, minus some. The sample includes around 180,000 clones, 75% to 85% of them seen just once. The sequencing sample was made of PBMCs. This chain uses TRBV19 with TRBJ2-1; the D gene is possibly TRBD2 (5 bases). This clonotype was obtained from a man in his thirties or forties in good health and CMV-seropositive. This chain's CDR3 is CASSATPFRGNEQFF. Here the CDR3 DNA reads TGTGCCAGTAGCGCGACCCCCTTCCGGGGCAATGAGCAGTTCTTC. Complete variable domain (other parts from reference TRBV19 and TRBJ2-1): DGGITQSPKYLFRKEGQNVTLSCEQNLNHDAMYWYRQDPGQGLRLIYYSQIVNDFQKGDIAEGYSVSREKKESFPLTVTSAQKNPTAFYLCASSATPFRGNEQFFGPGTRLTVL.